Each of the 32 T cell receptor beta chains below was sequenced from the same sample in a study of T cell changes during pregnancy in multiple sclerosis. TCRdb keeps only in-frame clones here, not all; method: immunoSEQ multiplex PCR. The sample has around 75,000 clones, 75% to 95% seen once. The sequencing here drew on CD4+ T cells from peripheral blood mononuclear cells, taken in the third trimester of pregnancy. The receptors here all came from a female donor in good health, enrolled as a control in a pregnancy study.

This chain connects TRBV4-2 to TRBJ1-1; the D is unclear. Trimming stripped 1 base from V and 2 bases from J, with 5 bases between. Germline CDR1 LGHNA, CDR2 YNFKEQ. The CDR3 totals 13 residues. CDR3 loop: CASSQVSNTEAFF. The CDR3 bases are TGTGCCAGCAGCCAAGTGAGTAACACTGAAGCTTTCTTT.

This rearrangement joins TRBV6-5 to TRBJ2-7, with a possible D match to TRBD1 (6 bases). In germline, CDR1 is MNHEY, CDR2 SVGAGI. The CDR3 loop spans 15 amino acids. Between the trimmed V and J ends, which lost 6 bases and 0 bases, there was a span of 15 bases. The CDR3 nucleotides read TGTGCCAGCAGAACCAAGCAGGGGTTCTCCTACGAGCAGTACTTC. Translation gives CASRTKQGFSYEQYF.

V and J are TRBV7-8 and TRBJ2-1; D might be TRBD2 (6 bases). The CDR3 extends over 15 amino acids. CDR1 SGHVS and CDR2 FQNEAQ come from the germline V gene. Deletions cut 3 bases from V and 2 bases from J, with 11 bases between. The CDR3: CASSFVSGPYNEQFF. DNA for the CDR3: TGTGCCAGCAGCTTCGTAAGCGGGCCCTACAATGAGCAGTTCTTC.

This rearrangement joins TRBV11-3 to TRBJ2-7, with 9 bases aligning to TRBD1. Trimming cost V 5 bases and J 4 bases; bases outside gene matches: 9. Germline-derived CDR1 and CDR2 are SGHNT and YENEEA. The CDR3 consists of 15 residues. The CDR3 DNA sequence: TGTGCCAGCAGCGCCAGGACAGGGGAAGTATACGAGCAGTACTTC. This gives the protein CASSARTGEVYEQYF.

CDR3 region: CASSPHGGDRANTEAFF. CDR3 coding DNA: TGCGCCAGCAGCCCGCACGGGGGGGACAGGGCGAACACTGAAGCTTTCTTT. The chain is built from TRBV5-1 and TRBJ1-1; 9 bases are shared with TRBD1. V gave up 4 bases and J gave up 1 base; unmatched junction bases: 11. CDR1 and CDR2 from the germline V gene are SGHRS and YFSETQ. The length of the CDR3 is 17 residues.

V and J are TRBV7-2 and TRBJ2-7; 8 bases agree with TRBD2. The CDR3 is made up of 15 amino acids. Trimming took 1 base from V and 5 from J; bases not matched to a gene: 7. Per the germline V gene, CDR1 is SGHTA and CDR2 is FQGNSA. This CDR3 is CASSLVGLAVDEQYF. Here the CDR3 DNA reads TGTGCCAGCAGCTTAGTTGGACTAGCAGTCGACGAGCAGTACTTC.

CDR3 loop: CASSRGTDTQYF. CDR3 nucleotide sequence: TGTGCCAGCAGCAGGGGGACAGATACGCAGTATTTT. The chain carries TRBV9 and TRBJ2-3; D perhaps matches TRBD1 (6 bases). This CDR3 is 12 amino acids long. Trimming removed 4 bases from V and 3 bases from J, with 6 bases in between. Looked up from germline, CDR1 is SGDLS and CDR2 is YYNGEE.

The rearrangement joins TRBV5-4 to TRBJ2-5; TRBD2 matches 12 bases. The V segment lost 0 bases and the J segment 5 bases; nucleotides outside the gene matches: 5. Germline V gene sequence: CDR1 SGHNT, CDR2 YYREEE (reference sequence). The CDR3 totals 16 residues. The CDR3 loop reads CASSLGASGGAETQYF. DNA for the CDR3: TGTGCCAGCAGCTTGGGGGCTAGCGGGGGGGCGGAGACCCAGTACTTC.

The chain uses TRBV5-6 and TRBJ2-7; 12 positions agree with TRBD2. Germline V gene data show CDR1 as SGHDT and CDR2 as YYEEEE. V was clipped by 4 bases and J by 2 bases; unmatched bases: 7. This CDR3 contains 16 residues. CDR3 sequence (DNA): TGTGCCAGCAGCAAGAATCTAGCGGGGGGGCCCTACGAGCAGTACTTC. Its protein is CASSKNLAGGPYEQYF. The complete variable domain, with remaining parts taken from reference TRBV5-6 and TRBJ2-7, reads DAGVTQSPTHLIKTRGQQVTLRCSPKSGHDTVSWYQQALGQGPQFIFQYYEEEERQRGNFPDRFSGHQFPNYSSELNVNALLLGDSALYLCASSKNLAGGPYEQYFGPGTRLTVT.

On this clone: A junction boundary mismatches the germline segment, possibly from a read error. The gene calls are TRBV7-3 and TRBJ1-1; a weak D match, TRBD1 (5 bases). Looked up from germline, CDR1 is SGHTA and CDR2 is FQGTGA. The CDR3 has 14 amino acids. CDR3 region: CASSLTDRNTEAFF. DNA for the CDR3: TGTGCCAGCAGCCTAACCGACAGGAACACTGAAGCTTTCTTT.

This clone was counted only a few times. The chain employs TRBV5-4 and TRBJ1-1; TRBD1 is a possible D gene (6 bases). The CDR3 is 15 amino acids. V lost 3 bases and J 0 bases, leaving 12 bases between the germline ends. From germline, CDR1 is SGHNT and CDR2 YYREEE (reference sequence). The CDR3 reads CASSSGQFLNTEAFF. The DNA for the CDR3 is TGTGCCAGCAGCTCAGGACAGTTTTTGAACACTGAAGCTTTCTTT.

The chain uses TRBV30 and TRBJ1-3, with D perhaps matching TRBD1 (5 bases). V was cut by 0 bases and J by 3 bases, with 15 bases left in between. This CDR3 contains 16 residues. The germline CDR1 and CDR2 sequences are GTSNPN and SVGIG (reference sequence). This chain's CDR3 is CAWSVVQGSGGNTIYF. CDR3 DNA: TGTGCCTGGAGTGTTGTTCAGGGAAGTGGTGGAAACACCATATATTTT. Using reference TRBV30 and TRBJ1-3 for the parts outside the CDR3, the full variable domain is SQTIHQWPATLVQPVGSPLSLECTVEGTSNPNLYWYRQAAGRGLQLLFYSVGIGQISSEVPQNLSASRPQDRQFILSSKKLLLSDSGFYLCAWSVVQGSGGNTIYFGEGSWLTVV.

In DNA, the CDR3 is TGTGCCAGCAGTGAAACCGGGACAGGGACAGATACGCAGTATTTT. Its protein is CASSETGTGTDTQYF. V and J are TRBV25-1 and TRBJ2-3; 9 nucleotides agree with TRBD1. Germline V gives CDR1 MGHDK, CDR2 SYGVNS. Trimming removed 2 bases from V and 3 bases from J; junction bases left unmatched: 3. This CDR3 region has 15 residues.

Many counts were recorded for this clone. This sequence joins TRBV5-4 and TRBJ1-3; 7 bases are a match to TRBD1. The CDR3 has 15 amino acids. Trimming cost V 3 bases and J 0 bases; bases outside gene matches: 3. From germline, CDR1 is SGHNT and CDR2 YYREEE (reference sequence). This CDR3 is CASSSDRDSGNTIYF. CDR3 bases: TGTGCCAGCAGCTCTGACAGGGACTCTGGAAACACCATATATTTT.

The V call is TRBV5-8, the J call TRBJ1-2; D is possibly TRBD1 (5 bases). The V and J ends lost 1 base and 3 bases respectively, with 7 bases between them. Germline V gives CDR1 SGHTS, CDR2 YDEGEE. The CDR3 length is 13 residues. The CDR3 loop reads CASSLTGDYGYTF. In DNA, the CDR3 is TGTGCCAGCAGCTTGACAGGAGACTATGGCTACACCTTC. Looking up the rest from reference TRBV5-8 and TRBJ1-2 gives the full variable domain: EAGVTQSPTHLIKTRGQQATLRCSPISGHTSVYWYQQALGLGLQFLLWYDEGEERNRGNFPPRFSGRQFPNYSSELNVNALELEDSALYLCASSLTGDYGYTFGSGTRLTVV.

The rearrangement joins TRBV5-5 to TRBJ1-1, with unresolved D. This CDR3 contains 16 residues. The V and J ends lost 0 bases and 1 base respectively, with 13 bases between them. Germline-derived CDR1 and CDR2 are SGHKS and YYEKEE (reference sequence). For the CDR3, the DNA is TGTGCCAGCAGCTTGGGTTTTGAGGGCCAGAACACTGAAGCTTTCTTT. Translated: CASSLGFEGQNTEAFF.

V gene TRBV12-5 combines with J gene TRBJ2-2; D unclear. The V gene lost 3 bases and the J gene lost 2 bases, with 13 bases spanning the gap. The CDR3 covers 16 residues. In germline, CDR1 is LGHNT, CDR2 FRNRAP. The CDR3 loop reads CASGFRLGTNTGELFF. The CDR3 nucleotides are TGTGCTAGTGGTTTTAGGTTGGGCACCAACACCGGGGAGCTGTTTTTT.

J is TRBJ2-2 and V is TRBV10-3, with no clear D. V was cut by 0 bases and J by 1 base, with 6 bases left in between. The CDR3 runs to 15 residues. Germline V gives CDR1 ENHRY, CDR2 SYGVKD. The CDR3 region is CAISESSRNTGELFF. CDR3 DNA: TGTGCCATCAGTGAGTCTAGTAGGAACACCGGGGAGCTGTTTTTT.

This clone was seen just once. This sequence joins TRBV7-2 and TRBJ1-5, with 9 bases identical to TRBD1. The ends lost 1 base at V and 7 bases at J; junction bases unmatched: 5. The CDR3 covers 15 residues. Germline CDR1 SGHTA, CDR2 FQGNSA. CDR3 bases: TGTGCCAGCAGCTTAGACAGGGGGCGCGGGCAGCCCCAGCATTTT. Translation gives CASSLDRGRGQPQHF.

The chain uses TRBV6-5 and TRBJ1-5, with 9 bases identical to TRBD1. The V and J ends lost 11 bases and 3 bases, in that order; junction bases with no gene match: 8. This CDR3 contains 14 residues. Germline CDR1 reads MNHEY; CDR2 reads SVGAGI. CDR3 loop: CARTTGGDNQPQHF. As DNA, the CDR3 is TGTGCCCGGACGACAGGGGGAGACAATCAGCCCCAGCATTTT.

The chain recombines TRBV19 with TRBJ2-3; 9 nucleotides agree with TRBD1. Germline trimming cut 7 bases from V and 6 bases from J; bases unmatched to any gene: 5. Germline V gene lookup returns CDR1 LNHDA and CDR2 SQIVND (reference sequence). This CDR3 comprises 13 residues. Here the CDR3 reads CASKTGGWDTQYF. The CDR3 coding sequence is TGTGCCAGTAAGACAGGGGGATGGGATACGCAGTATTTT.

This chain connects TRBV6-6 to TRBJ1-1; a possible D gene is TRBD1 (6 bases). Per the germline V gene, CDR1 is MNHNY and CDR2 is SVGAGI (reference sequence). This CDR3 region has 12 residues. V lost 1 base, J lost 7 bases, and 7 bases lay in between. The CDR3 bases are TGTGCCAGCAGTTACTTGGACAGTGAAGCTTTCTTT. It is translated as CASSYLDSEAFF.

CDR3 bases: TGTGCCAGCAGCTTGAGGGGACTAGCGGGGGGGAACCAAGAGACCCAGTACTTC. As protein: CASSLRGLAGGNQETQYF. The rearrangement joins TRBV5-4 to TRBJ2-5; 16 bases fit TRBD2. The germline V gene encodes CDR1 SGHNT and CDR2 YYREEE (reference sequence). The ends lost 1 base at V and 0 bases at J; junction bases unmatched: 3. The CDR3 has 18 amino acids.

This chain joins TRBV5-4 and TRBJ1-2; D might be TRBD1 (5 bases). CDR1 and CDR2 from the germline V gene are SGHNT and YYREEE (reference sequence). The CDR3 length is 16 residues. The V end lost 5 bases, the J end lost 2 bases, and 19 bases lay between the germline ends. DNA for the CDR3: TGTGCCAGCAGATCCGAGGAGGGGACCATAAACTATGGCTACACCTTC. Residues: CASRSEEGTINYGYTF.

This sequence joins TRBV7-6 and TRBJ1-3; no clear D gene. The V gene's germline CDR1 is SGHVS and CDR2 FNYEAQ. With 2 bases removed from V and 0 bases from J, the gap between germline ends came to 17 bases. This CDR3 region has 18 residues. In nucleotides, the CDR3 is TGTGCCAGCAGCTTATGGGAGGTTGACTTTACCTCTGGAAACACCATATATTTT. It specifies CASSLWEVDFTSGNTIYF.

This clone was recorded only once. The genes are TRBV9 and TRBJ2-5; D perhaps matches TRBD2 (6 bases). The CDR3 consists of 13 residues. Germline V gives CDR1 SGDLS, CDR2 YYNGEE. Trimming took off 3 bases at V and 5 bases at J, with 11 bases between the two ends. The CDR3 spells CASSGHSGETQYF. The CDR3 nucleotides are TGTGCCAGCAGCGGGCATAGCGGTGAGACCCAGTACTTC.

The chain uses TRBV29-1 and TRBJ1-4; 8 nucleotides agree with TRBD1. The V gene's germline CDR1 is SQVTM and CDR2 ANQGSEA. CDR3 length: 14 residues. V gave up 5 bases and J gave up 3 bases; unmatched junction bases: 5. The CDR3 DNA reads as TGCAGCGTTCGTGCGGGACAGGCTAATGAAAAACTGTTTTTT. Translating gives CSVRAGQANEKLFF.

V and J are TRBV5-1 and TRBJ2-3, with 11 bases lining up with TRBD2. V trimming: 4 bases; J trimming: 2 bases; junction bases outside the gene matches: 9. Germline CDR1 and CDR2: SGHRS and YFSETQ. The CDR3 is 17 amino acids. The CDR3 DNA sequence: TGCGCCAGCAGCCGACCACTAGCGGGGGTACTCACAGATACGCAGTATTTT. It encodes CASSRPLAGVLTDTQYF.

V is TRBV6-5 and J is TRBJ2-1, with D possibly being TRBD2 (6 bases). CDR1 MNHEY and CDR2 SVGAGI come from the germline V gene. Between the trimmed V and J ends, which lost 2 bases and 8 bases, there was a span of 19 bases. The CDR3 runs to 16 residues. The CDR3 nucleotides are TGTGCCAGCAGTTACCGTCTAGGCGGGGAGTTCGATGAGCAGTTCTTC. This encodes CASSYRLGGEFDEQFF.

CDR3 loop: CASSLDGRETQYF. DNA of the CDR3: TGTGCCAGCAGCTTGGACGGGAGAGAGACCCAGTACTTC. J is TRBJ2-5 and V is TRBV5-6, with D perhaps TRBD2 (6 bases). Germline CDR1 is SGHDT and CDR2 is YYEEEE. The CDR3 is 13 residues long. V dropped 0 bases and J dropped 4 bases, with 7 bases sitting between them.

DNA for the CDR3: TGTGCCAGCAGCCCGGGGGCGGGGGGGCTGGAGACCCAGTACTTC. It codes for CASSPGAGGLETQYF. The rearrangement joins TRBV7-3 to TRBJ2-5; 9 bases fit TRBD2. With 5 bases clipped from V and 5 bases from J, the junction kept 9 bases outside the gene matches. The CDR3 is made up of 15 amino acids. CDR1 and CDR2 (germline): SGHTA, FQGTGA. The full variable domain, completed using reference TRBV7-3 and TRBJ2-5, is GAGVSQTPSNKVTEKGKYVELRCDPISGHTALYWYRQSLGQGPEFLIYFQGTGAADDSGLPNDRFFAVRPEGSVSTLKIQRTERGDSAVYLCASSPGAGGLETQYFGPGTRLLVL.

This clone was found once. The chain uses TRBV5-6 and TRBJ1-1; no firm D call. Trimming took off 6 bases at V and 4 bases at J, with 13 bases between the two ends. This CDR3 is 13 amino acids long. Germline-derived CDR1 and CDR2 are SGHDT and YYEEEE. CDR3 region: CASTLTAVTEAFF. The CDR3 DNA follows: TGTGCCAGCACCCTTACCGCAGTCACTGAAGCTTTCTTT.